This TCR beta chain was captured by sequencing in a study of blood T cell repertoires in COVID-19. Assay: immunoSEQ multiplex PCR; the TCRdb copy retains only in-frame clones and omits some. The sample has 36,000 or so clones, around nine tenths seen once; the top ten hold more than 4%. This CDR3 is built from 15 residues. V lost 6 bases, J lost 10 bases, and 15 bases stayed unmatched. CDR1 and CDR2 from the germline V gene are MDHEN and SYDVKM. V gene TRBV28 combines with J gene TRBJ2-1, with 7 bases aligning to TRBD1. The sequence was collected from a human donor in a cohort sampled during active COVID-19. Sequenced sample: peripheral blood. In DNA, the CDR3 is TGTGCCAGCAGCCTCGGGACAGCTACAATGGAAGAGCAGTTCTTC. The encoded protein is CASSLGTATMEEQFF. The entire variable domain, with the rest obtained from reference TRBV28 and TRBJ2-1, is as follows: DVKVTQSSRYLVKRTGEKVFLECVQDMDHENMFWYRQDPGLGLRLIYFSYDVKMKEKGDIPEGYSVSREKKERFSLILESASTNQTSMYLCASSLGTATMEEQFFGPGTRLTVL.